One TCR beta chain is described in this entry. The germline V and J ends were trimmed by 4 bases and 3 bases, with 13 bases remaining between them. Germline CDR1 reads ENHRY; CDR2 reads SYGVKD. The CDR3 has 15 residues. Repertoires were generated with immunoSEQ multiplex PCR, while TCRdb's copy carries only in-frame clones and drops some. The sample has about 2 million clones; 95% are singletons. This record belongs to a study of shared clonotypes between healthy human individuals. On the study more broadly: Every donor yielded three CD4 naive, three CD4 memory, two CD8 naive and one CD8 memory plate.

The sample taken for sequencing was naive CD4+ T cells sorted from blood. This sample's subset: CD45RA+ positively selected. The chain employs TRBV10-3 and TRBJ1-5; D unclear. This sequence was found in a young man in good health. Written as DNA, the CDR3 is TGTGCCATCAGTGGACTGGGCGACCTCAATCAGCCCCAGCATTTT. Translating gives CAISGLGDLNQPQHF.